This TCR beta chain was identified in a study of regulatory T cells in long-lasting Graves disease. Arm-PCR of CDR3 regions and iRepertoire HTBI primers were the basis on which TCR beta libraries were built. TCRdb processed the multiplex PCR reads anew with MiXCR; each CDR3 protein has one entry. The table records 300,000 to 450,000 distinct CDR3 sequences, roughly 15% of them present only once. Time point specified: newly diagnosed GD, antithyroid drugs for less than 3 months. Extracted PBMC RNA gave rise to the TCR library. The CDR3 has 15 residues. Germline V gene lookup returns CDR1 SGHDN and CDR2 FVKESK.

The chain carries TRBV14 and TRBJ2-5, with 12 bases matching TRBD2. The J call may be mistaken, given a closer DNA end match to TRBJ2-1. The specimen was peripheral blood mononuclear cells (PBMCs), collected at new diagnosis, from a patient treated with antithyroid drugs. The sequence derives from a female donor with Graves disease. Written as DNA, the CDR3 is TGTGCCAGCAGCCAACTAGCGGGAGGGATCAATGAGCAGTTCTTC. It encodes CASSQLAGGINEQFF.